The rows below give T cell receptor beta chains drawn from one sample of a study of blood T cell repertoires in COVID-19. Libraries were prepared by immunoSEQ multiplex PCR; TCRdb keeps only in-frame clonotypes and omits some of them. The sample has under 140,000 clones, roughly 87% seen once; the top ten hold approximately 4.8%. Sequencing input: peripheral blood. Receptors were obtained from a human donor in a cohort sampled during active COVID-19. CDR3s include the opening cysteine and the closing phenylalanine or tryptophan. Each record gives: V gene, J gene, clone size, D gene, CDR3 DNA, CDR3 protein. A D gene is named only where the DNA matches it firmly. Size is stated for part of the rows, as once, few or many counts, or as a class when the clone is expanded.

v_call: TRBV28; j_call: TRBJ2-1; clone_size: NA; d_call: TRBD2; cdr3_nt: TGTGCCAGCAGTCGACCGGGACTAGCGGGACTCAATGAGCAGTTCTTC; cdr3_aa: CASSRPGLAGLNEQFF
v_call: TRBV7-8; j_call: TRBJ2-2; clone_size: NA; d_call: NA; cdr3_nt: TGTGCCAGCAGTTGGGACACCTCGAACACCGGGGAGCTGTTTTTT; cdr3_aa: CASSWDTSNTGELFF
v_call: TRBV7-9; j_call: TRBJ1-1; clone_size: NA; d_call: NA; cdr3_nt: TGTGCCAGCAGCTTAGCGGCGGGGGCCTATACTGAAGCTTTCTTT; cdr3_aa: CASSLAAGAYTEAFF
v_call: TRBV19; j_call: TRBJ1-1; clone_size: NA; d_call: TRBD1; cdr3_nt: TGTGCCAGTAGTATTCGTAGGACAGGGGACATGAACACTGAAGCTTTCTTT; cdr3_aa: CASSIRRTGDMNTEAFF
v_call: TRBV7-9; j_call: TRBJ1-3; clone_size: NA; d_call: NA; cdr3_nt: TGTGCCCCCGGGGTACCCGGACAGAGTGCGTCTGGAAACACCATATATTTT; cdr3_aa: CAPGVPGQSASGNTIYF
v_call: TRBV25-1; j_call: TRBJ2-7; clone_size: NA; d_call: TRBD2; cdr3_nt: TGTGCCAGCAGTGCTAGCGGAAGCGAGCAGTACTTC; cdr3_aa: CASSASGSEQYF
v_call: TRBV5-4; j_call: TRBJ2-7; clone_size: NA; d_call: TRBD2; cdr3_nt: TGTGCGAGTGGACTAGCGGGAGTAAGCGAGCAGTACTTC; cdr3_aa: CASGLAGVSEQYF
v_call: TRBV30; j_call: TRBJ2-3; clone_size: NA; d_call: TRBD1; cdr3_nt: TGTGCCTGGGGCCGGGACAGGGTAACAGATACGCAGTATTTT; cdr3_aa: CAWGRDRVTDTQYF
v_call: TRBV3-1/TRBV3-2; j_call: TRBJ1-2; clone_size: NA; d_call: NA; cdr3_nt: TGTGCCAGCAGCCACCGTCAGCAGGGTCTTGGCTACACCTTC; cdr3_aa: CASSHRQQGLGYTF
v_call: TRBV18; j_call: TRBJ2-7; clone_size: NA; d_call: TRBD1; cdr3_nt: TGTGCCAGCTCACCCTACCAAGGACAGGGCGAGCAGTACTTC; cdr3_aa: CASSPYQGQGEQYF
v_call: TRBV7-2; j_call: TRBJ2-2; clone_size: NA; d_call: TRBD2; cdr3_nt: TGTGCCAGCAGCCCCGGACTAGCGGGGGGGAGGGCCGGGGAGCTGTTTTTT; cdr3_aa: CASSPGLAGGRAGELFF
v_call: TRBV7-2; j_call: TRBJ1-2; clone_size: NA; d_call: TRBD1; cdr3_nt: TGTGCCAGCAGCTGGAGACAGGGCTCTAACTATGGCTACACCTTC; cdr3_aa: CASSWRQGSNYGYTF
v_call: TRBV15; j_call: TRBJ1-1; clone_size: NA; d_call: TRBD1; cdr3_nt: TGTGCCACCAGCAGATACATACAGGGGGGAGACACTGAAGCTTTCTTT; cdr3_aa: CATSRYIQGGDTEAFF
v_call: TRBV5-4; j_call: TRBJ2-7; clone_size: NA; d_call: NA; cdr3_nt: TGTGCCAGCAGCCTAACAGGTAGAAAGAATTACGAGCAGTACTTC; cdr3_aa: CASSLTGRKNYEQYF
v_call: TRBV7-2; j_call: TRBJ1-2; clone_size: NA; d_call: TRBD1; cdr3_nt: TGTGCCAGCAGCGCCCCCTCGGGACAGCCCAAGTCTGGCTACACCTTC; cdr3_aa: CASSAPSGQPKSGYTF
v_call: TRBV6-1; j_call: TRBJ1-2; clone_size: NA; d_call: NA; cdr3_nt: TGTGCCAGCAGTGAGGGGGCCGGGGATGGCTACACCTTC; cdr3_aa: CASSEGAGDGYTF
v_call: TRBV27; j_call: TRBJ2-7; clone_size: NA; d_call: NA; cdr3_nt: TGTGCCAGCAGTTTTAGCGAGGCCTACGAGCAGTACTTC; cdr3_aa: CASSFSEAYEQYF
v_call: TRBV5-1; j_call: TRBJ2-1; clone_size: NA; d_call: TRBD1; cdr3_nt: TGCGCCAGCACCCCTGGAGGGGGACAGGGGACGTACGAGCAGTTCTTC; cdr3_aa: CASTPGGGQGTYEQFF
v_call: TRBV7-2; j_call: TRBJ1-6; clone_size: NA; d_call: TRBD1; cdr3_nt: TGTGCCAGCAGTACCGGGACAGATAATTCACCCCTCCACTTT; cdr3_aa: CASSTGTDNSPLHF
v_call: TRBV7-9; j_call: TRBJ2-1; clone_size: NA; d_call: TRBD1; cdr3_nt: TGTGCCAGCAGCTCGCTACGGGACAGGGCCAATGAGCAGTTCTTC; cdr3_aa: CASSSLRDRANEQFF
v_call: TRBV28; j_call: TRBJ2-1; clone_size: NA; d_call: NA; cdr3_nt: TGTGCCAGCAGTCTAGGGGTGAATGAGCAGTTCTTC; cdr3_aa: CASSLGVNEQFF
v_call: TRBV19; j_call: TRBJ2-3; clone_size: NA; d_call: NA; cdr3_nt: TGTGCCAGTAGTCTACTCAGGTTCCGTGGGGCAGAAGACACAGATACGCAGTATTTT; cdr3_aa: CASSLLRFRGAEDTDTQYF
v_call: TRBV7-8; j_call: TRBJ1-2; clone_size: NA; d_call: NA; cdr3_nt: TGTGCCAGCAGCTTCCACAGCCATGGCTACACCTTC; cdr3_aa: CASSFHSHGYTF
v_call: TRBV3-1/TRBV3-2; j_call: TRBJ1-3; clone_size: NA; d_call: TRBD1; cdr3_nt: TGTGCCAGCAGCTCGCGACGACAGGGAGGAAACACCATATATTTT; cdr3_aa: CASSSRRQGGNTIYF
v_call: TRBV5-8; j_call: TRBJ2-3; clone_size: once; d_call: NA; cdr3_nt: TGTGCCAGCAGCTTGGCGGGGCAGGGGACAGATACGCAGTATTTT; cdr3_aa: CASSLAGQGTDTQYF
v_call: TRBV5-1; j_call: TRBJ2-1; clone_size: NA; d_call: NA; cdr3_nt: TGCGCCAGCAGACCAGGGTATCAGGGCTACAATGAGCAGTTCTTC; cdr3_aa: CASRPGYQGYNEQFF
v_call: TRBV4-1; j_call: TRBJ2-4; clone_size: NA; d_call: NA; cdr3_nt: TGCGCCAGCAGCCAAGAAGATTCAGGATTAGCCAAAAACATTCAGTACTTC; cdr3_aa: CASSQEDSGLAKNIQYF
v_call: TRBV7-2; j_call: TRBJ1-2; clone_size: few; d_call: NA; cdr3_nt: TGTGCCAGCAGCCCTTCGGGGGAAGTAGGCTACACCTTC; cdr3_aa: CASSPSGEVGYTF
v_call: TRBV7-3; j_call: TRBJ2-1; clone_size: NA; d_call: NA; cdr3_nt: TGTGCCAGCAGCTTAATTCAGAACAATGAGCAGTTCTTC; cdr3_aa: CASSLIQNNEQFF
v_call: TRBV6-2/TRBV6-3; j_call: TRBJ1-1; clone_size: once; d_call: NA; cdr3_nt: TGTGCCAGCAGTTATGAGACAGGTGGCGGTAGCACTGAAGCTTTCTTT; cdr3_aa: CASSYETGGGSTEAFF
v_call: TRBV6-5; j_call: TRBJ1-1; clone_size: NA; d_call: NA; cdr3_nt: TGTGCCAGCAGTTACTCCCAGGGGTTGAGTGAAGCTTTCTTT; cdr3_aa: CASSYSQGLSEAFF
v_call: TRBV25-1; j_call: TRBJ1-6; clone_size: NA; d_call: NA; cdr3_nt: TGTGCCAGCGTCTGGGGGGGTACGGGTTCACCCCTCCACTTT; cdr3_aa: CASVWGGTGSPLHF
v_call: TRBV30; j_call: TRBJ1-3; clone_size: once; d_call: NA; cdr3_nt: TGTGCCTGGAGTATCGGTACGAGCTCTGGAAACACCATATATTTT; cdr3_aa: CAWSIGTSSGNTIYF
v_call: TRBV7-9; j_call: TRBJ2-3; clone_size: NA; d_call: NA; cdr3_nt: TGTGCCAGCAGCCCACACCTTGGTCAGGGCACAGATACGCAGTATTTT; cdr3_aa: CASSPHLGQGTDTQYF
v_call: TRBV27; j_call: TRBJ1-6; clone_size: few; d_call: NA; cdr3_nt: TGTGCCAGCAGGGGGCTACGGAATAATTCACCCCTCCACTTT; cdr3_aa: CASRGLRNNSPLHF
v_call: TRBV19; j_call: TRBJ2-7; clone_size: NA; d_call: NA; cdr3_nt: TGTGCCAGTAGTACCCCGGCAGGGATCGACGAGCAGTACTTC; cdr3_aa: CASSTPAGIDEQYF
v_call: TRBV7-2; j_call: TRBJ2-1; clone_size: NA; d_call: NA; cdr3_nt: TGTGCCAGCAGCTTAGTGGGAGTTGCCATCAATGAGCAGTTCTTC; cdr3_aa: CASSLVGVAINEQFF
v_call: TRBV30; j_call: TRBJ1-1; clone_size: NA; d_call: NA; cdr3_nt: TGTGCCTGGACGGGGGGGCCCTACACTGAAGCTTTCTTT; cdr3_aa: CAWTGGPYTEAFF
v_call: TRBV29-1; j_call: TRBJ2-5; clone_size: NA; d_call: TRBD1; cdr3_nt: TGCAGCGTTGGAGGGACAGGGAGAGAGACCCAGTACTTC; cdr3_aa: CSVGGTGRETQYF
v_call: TRBV5-1; j_call: TRBJ2-2; clone_size: once; d_call: TRBD2; cdr3_nt: TGCGCCAGCAGCCCAAGCGGGGTACAGGGGGAGCTGTTTTTT; cdr3_aa: CASSPSGVQGELFF
v_call: TRBV5-5; j_call: TRBJ2-6; clone_size: once; d_call: TRBD1; cdr3_nt: TGTGCCAGCAGATTCCGCCCAGGGGGCGTAACAATCTCTGGGGCCAACGTCCTGACTTTC; cdr3_aa: CASRFRPGGVTISGANVLTF
v_call: TRBV6-5; j_call: TRBJ1-1; clone_size: NA; d_call: NA; cdr3_nt: TGTGCCAGCGGAGGACCGCTGAACACTGAAGCTTTCTTT; cdr3_aa: CASGGPLNTEAFF
v_call: TRBV3-1/TRBV3-2; j_call: TRBJ1-2; clone_size: many; d_call: TRBD1; cdr3_nt: TGTGCCAGCAGCCACGGGGACAGGGGACTAGCTAACTATGGCTACACCTTC; cdr3_aa: CASSHGDRGLANYGYTF
v_call: TRBV30; j_call: TRBJ1-1; clone_size: NA; d_call: NA; cdr3_nt: TGTGCCTGGAGTTCTAGCGGTAGGGGCACTGAAGCTTTCTTT; cdr3_aa: CAWSSSGRGTEAFF
v_call: TRBV7-3; j_call: TRBJ2-2; clone_size: once; d_call: TRBD1; cdr3_nt: TGTGCCAGCAGACCGGACAGGGGGAACGGGGAGCTGTTTTTT; cdr3_aa: CASRPDRGNGELFF
v_call: TRBV19; j_call: TRBJ1-6; clone_size: NA; d_call: TRBD1; cdr3_nt: TGTGCCAGTAGTGTCGACAGGGGGGATTCACCCCTCCACTTT; cdr3_aa: CASSVDRGDSPLHF
v_call: TRBV5-4; j_call: TRBJ1-3; clone_size: NA; d_call: TRBD1; cdr3_nt: TGTGCCAGCAGCTCCCAGGGGGCATCTGGAAACACCATATATTTT; cdr3_aa: CASSSQGASGNTIYF
v_call: TRBV5-8; j_call: TRBJ2-2; clone_size: NA; d_call: TRBD2; cdr3_nt: TGTGCCAGCAGCTTTGGGCCTCGGGGGGGTTACACCGGGGAGCTGTTTTTT; cdr3_aa: CASSFGPRGGYTGELFF
v_call: TRBV6-2/TRBV6-3; j_call: TRBJ2-7; clone_size: NA; d_call: TRBD2; cdr3_nt: TGTGCCAGCAGTCAACGAAGCGGGAACTACGAGCAGTACTTC; cdr3_aa: CASSQRSGNYEQYF
v_call: TRBV6-6; j_call: TRBJ2-1; clone_size: NA; d_call: TRBD1; cdr3_nt: TGTGCCAGCACCGATCCCGACAGGGAGAATGAGCAGTTCTTC; cdr3_aa: CASTDPDRENEQFF
v_call: TRBV11-2; j_call: TRBJ1-3; clone_size: once; d_call: TRBD1; cdr3_nt: TGTGCCAGCAGCTTAGTATACGTGAACCTCCGGACAGGGGAAAACACCATATATTTT; cdr3_aa: CASSLVYVNLRTGENTIYF
v_call: TRBV6-2/TRBV6-3; j_call: TRBJ2-7; clone_size: NA; d_call: NA; cdr3_nt: TGTGCCAGCAGTAGGGACTGGGCCTACGAGCAGTACTTC; cdr3_aa: CASSRDWAYEQYF
v_call: TRBV7-8; j_call: TRBJ1-1; clone_size: NA; d_call: NA; cdr3_nt: TGTGCCAGCAGCCAAGTCGGGGTTCGGGGTGGTGATACTGAAGCTTTCTTT; cdr3_aa: CASSQVGVRGGDTEAFF
v_call: TRBV19; j_call: TRBJ2-7; clone_size: few; d_call: NA; cdr3_nt: TGTGCCAGTAGTATAACGACAGGTCAAACCTACGAGCAGTACTTC; cdr3_aa: CASSITTGQTYEQYF
v_call: TRBV12-5; j_call: TRBJ1-1; clone_size: NA; d_call: NA; cdr3_nt: TGTGCTAGTGGTTTGTTCCCAGGGTTAAGAGACACTGAAGCTTTCTTT; cdr3_aa: CASGLFPGLRDTEAFF